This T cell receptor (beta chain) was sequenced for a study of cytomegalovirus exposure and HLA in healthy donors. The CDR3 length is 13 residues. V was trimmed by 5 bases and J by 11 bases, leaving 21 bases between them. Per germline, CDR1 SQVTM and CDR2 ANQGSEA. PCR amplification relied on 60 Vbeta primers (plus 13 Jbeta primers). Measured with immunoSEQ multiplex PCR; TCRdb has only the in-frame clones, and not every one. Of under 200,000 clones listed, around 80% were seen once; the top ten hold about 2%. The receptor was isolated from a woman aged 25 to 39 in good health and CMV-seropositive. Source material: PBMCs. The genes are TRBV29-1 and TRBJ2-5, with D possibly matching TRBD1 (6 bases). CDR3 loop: CSVRAGTSSQQYF. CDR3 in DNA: TGCAGCGTTCGTGCCGGGACATCCTCCCAGCAGTACTTC.